This is a list of T cell receptor beta chains from one sample in a study of blood T cell repertoires in COVID-19. Repertoires were generated with immunoSEQ multiplex PCR, while TCRdb's copy carries only in-frame clones and drops some. The table has a few hundred thousand clones, roughly 90% seen once. Sequencing used peripheral blood. These receptor sequences come from a man aged 55 to 69 with acute or convalescent COVID-19. Both conserved end residues are part of each CDR3. Each record gives: V gene, D gene, J gene, clone size, CDR3 protein, CDR3 DNA. The D gene is left open where the match is weak. Some rows mark clone size as missing; the rest say once, few, many or name a class of expanded clone.

>TRBV4-3|.|TRBJ1-1|.
CASSQGGVRVGTEAFF
TGCGCCAGCAGCCAAGGGGGGGTCCGTGTTGGGACTGAAGCTTTCTTT
>TRBV19|TRBD1|TRBJ1-1|.
CASSIQGAFTEAFF
TGTGCCAGTAGTATCCAGGGGGCGTTTACTGAAGCTTTCTTT
>TRBV4-2|.|TRBJ2-7|.
CASSQDQSRGSGTSYEQYF
TGTGCCAGCAGCCAAGATCAATCGCGGGGTAGCGGCACTTCCTACGAGCAGTACTTC
>TRBV7-6|.|TRBJ2-1|.
CASSLEEPSYNEQFF
TGTGCCAGCAGCTTAGAGGAGCCCTCCTACAATGAGCAGTTCTTC
>TRBV9|TRBD2|TRBJ2-1|.
CASSSSGLAYNEQFF
TGTGCCAGCAGCTCTTCTGGACTAGCGTACAATGAGCAGTTCTTC
>TRBV6-5|TRBD2|TRBJ2-7|.
CASSLAGGYEQYF
TGTGCCAGCAGTTTAGCGGGAGGCTACGAGCAGTACTTC
>TRBV11-3|TRBD2|TRBJ2-1|.
CASSLVSSGGNEQFF
TGTGCCAGCAGCTTAGTGTCTAGCGGAGGCAATGAGCAGTTCTTC
>TRBV4-1|TRBD2|TRBJ2-7|few
CASSQITSGRGHEQYF
TGCGCCAGCAGCCAAATAACTAGCGGGAGGGGCCACGAGCAGTACTTC
>TRBV5-4|.|TRBJ2-4|.
CASSLGPMSVDKNIQYF
TGTGCCAGCAGCTTGGGACCGATGAGCGTGGACAAAAACATTCAGTACTTC
>TRBV30|.|TRBJ1-3|.
CAWRTPTESSGNTIYF
TGTGCCTGGAGAACACCGACAGAAAGCTCTGGAAACACCATATATTTT
>TRBV25-1|.|TRBJ2-7|.
CASRTAGILNYEQYF
TGTGCCAGCAGGACCGCCGGGATTCTTAACTACGAGCAGTACTTC
>TRBV5-5|TRBD1|TRBJ1-1|.
CASSLNRGYTEAFF
TGTGCCAGCAGCTTGAACAGGGGGTACACTGAAGCTTTCTTT
>TRBV11-3|.|TRBJ2-6|.
CASSLDPVFSGANVLTF
TGTGCCAGCAGCTTAGATCCAGTCTTCTCTGGGGCCAACGTCCTGACTTTC
>TRBV30|.|TRBJ2-2|.
CAWTKVSGELFF
TGTGCCTGGACTAAAGTTTCCGGGGAGCTGTTTTTT
>TRBV11-2|TRBD2|TRBJ2-1|.
CASSPLGASGSREQFF
TGTGCCAGCAGCCCCCTGGGGGCTAGCGGGAGTCGTGAGCAGTTCTTC
>TRBV5-1|TRBD2|TRBJ2-5|.
CASTTLAGQETQYF
TGCGCCAGCACGACACTAGCGGGCCAAGAGACCCAGTACTTC
>TRBV9|.|TRBJ1-2|once
CASSAGLRVPQVGGYTF
TGTGCCAGCAGCGCGGGTCTACGGGTCCCTCAAGTCGGTGGCTACACCTTC
>TRBV5-6|TRBD2|TRBJ2-1|.
CASSRGLAGGNIAEQFF
TGTGCCAGCAGCAGAGGACTAGCGGGAGGGAATATCGCTGAGCAGTTCTTC
>TRBV18|.|TRBJ1-1|.
CASSPGRDTEAFF
TGTGCCAGCTCACCAGGGAGGGACACTGAAGCTTTCTTT
>TRBV6-2/TRBV6-3|.|TRBJ1-1|.
CASSYLSENTEAFF
TGTGCCAGCAGTTACTTGTCAGAGAACACTGAAGCTTTCTTT
>TRBV6-5|TRBD1|TRBJ2-7|.
CASSLTGDALKQYF
TGTGCCAGCAGTCTGACAGGGGACGCCTTGAAGCAGTACTTC
>TRBV11-2|.|TRBJ1-1|.
CASRYPRSEAFF
TGTGCCAGCAGATACCCTAGGAGTGAAGCTTTCTTT
>TRBV15|.|TRBJ1-5|.
CATSRDRGGQPQHF
TGTGCCACCAGCAGAGATAGAGGTGGACAGCCCCAGCATTTT
>TRBV7-7|TRBD2|TRBJ2-2|.
CASSLARGGSNTGELFF
TGTGCTAGCAGCTTAGCGCGGGGGGGTTCGAACACCGGGGAGCTGTTTTTT
>TRBV19|.|TRBJ1-5|.
CASSVPRSQPQHF
TGTGCCAGTAGTGTCCCCCGTAGTCAGCCCCAGCATTTT
>TRBV2|.|TRBJ1-2|.
CASSDRPTPLNYGYTF
TGTGCCAGCAGTGATCGTCCTACCCCCTTAAACTATGGCTACACCTTC
>TRBV6-5|TRBD1|TRBJ1-3|.
CASSYSAGGENTIYF
TGTGCCAGCAGTTACTCGGCAGGGGGCGAAAACACCATATATTTT
>TRBV12-3/TRBV12-4|.|TRBJ2-2|few
CASSPDRTGELFF
TGTGCCAGCAGCCCGGACAGAACCGGGGAGCTGTTTTTT
>TRBV19|TRBD1|TRBJ1-3|.
CASSGTGVSSGNTIYF
TGTGCCAGTAGCGGGACAGGGGTCAGCTCTGGAAACACCATATATTTT
>TRBV11-2|.|TRBJ1-1|.
CASRDWTETEAFF
TGTGCCAGCAGAGATTGGACAGAGACTGAAGCTTTCTTT
>TRBV28|TRBD2|TRBJ2-7|.
CASRRTSGRFSYEQYF
TGTGCCAGCAGGAGAACTAGCGGGAGGTTCTCCTACGAGCAGTACTTC
>TRBV7-2|TRBD2|TRBJ2-7|.
CASSFGTSGRIDEQYF
TGTGCCAGCAGCTTTGGGACTAGCGGGAGAATTGACGAGCAGTACTTC
>TRBV2|TRBD1|TRBJ2-2|.
CASRTRRGRTGELFF
TGTGCCAGCCGGACCCGAAGGGGGCGCACCGGGGAGCTGTTTTTT
>TRBV11-2|.|TRBJ2-7|.
CASSSQGSSYEQYF
TGTGCCAGCAGCTCCCAGGGTAGCTCCTACGAGCAGTACTTC
>TRBV6-6|TRBD1|TRBJ2-7|.
CASSPLGTGPAQFAYEQYF
TGTGCCAGCAGTCCTCTAGGGACAGGACCAGCGCAATTTGCCTACGAGCAGTACTTC
>TRBV6-1|.|TRBJ1-4|.
CASSDRGNEKLFF
TGTGCCAGCAGTGATAGGGGGAATGAAAAACTGTTTTTT
>TRBV30|TRBD2|TRBJ2-2|.
CACPSSGSVTGELFF
TGTGCCTGTCCAAGTAGCGGGAGTGTCACCGGGGAGCTGTTTTTT